This TCR beta chain was sequenced in a study of cytomegalovirus exposure and HLA in healthy donors. Findings of the study overall: Relative to the roughly 700-donor mean, N-insertions were reportedly fewer in an Asian-associated ancestry cluster in a later analysis.

With V trimmed by 5 bases and J by 14 bases, 11 bases remained unmatched. Germline values: CDR1 SGHTA, CDR2 FQGNSA. The CDR3 is 14 amino acids. Turning to this clone: As yet, its antigen is unknown.

60 Vbeta and 13 Jbeta primers were used in PCR. The table came from immunoSEQ multiplex PCR; TCRdb's copy has only in-frame clones and leaves some out. Of tens of thousands of clones listed, around 68% are singletons. V gene TRBV7-2 combines with J gene TRBJ1-6; 8 bases line up with TRBD1. The TCR sequence derives from a woman in her 30s in good health and CMV-seronegative. The specimen sequenced was PBMCs. CDR3 sequence (DNA): TGTGCCAGCAGCCCCGACAGGGGCTTTGGGTCCCTCCACTTT. Amino acid sequence: CASSPDRGFGSLHF.